The 30 T cell receptor beta chains below come from one sample, sequenced in a study of early T cells in non-severe SARS-CoV-2 infection (dated by TCRdb to the early 2020s). To prepare the library, 5' RACE was applied. Sequencing instrument: NextSeq 500. TCRdb reworked the public reads: Q25 trimming with fastp, MiXCR clone assembly, productive beta chains retained. For every CDR3 protein sequence, its rows merge into one entry that carries the most common genes and DNA. The sample contains approximately 70,000 distinct CDR3 sequences, roughly 12% of them found a single time. The ten largest clones capture roughly 2.5% of the sample. The sequencing here drew on whole blood, taken at baseline. The receptor source for this set is an adult who was a healthcare worker with PCR-confirmed SARS-CoV-2 infection or an uninfected control (not recorded which).

Only a few counts were recorded for this clonotype. The chain is built from TRBV10-3 and TRBJ1-5; tentatively, D is TRBD1 (6 bases). The germline V gene has CDR1 ENHRY and CDR2 SYGVKD. The CDR3 totals 15 residues. V lost 10 bases to trimming and J lost 0 bases, with 16 bases between them. The CDR3 nucleotides are TGTGCCACCCGGACAGCCGAGAATAGCAATCAGCCCCAGCATTTT. It translates to CATRTAENSNQPQHF.

The sample holds a few counts of this clonotype. V is TRBV4-1 and J is TRBJ2-7, with D maybe TRBD1 (6 bases). Trimming pared 3 bases from V and 6 bases from J, leaving 15 bases between. The length of the CDR3 is 14 residues. Per the germline V gene, CDR1 is MGHRA and CDR2 is YSYEKL. In nucleotides, the CDR3 is TGCGCCAGCAGCCAGCGGCAGGGGACGGGCGAGCAGTACTTC. Encoded protein: CASSQRQGTGEQYF.

This clonotype occurred a few times. The chain uses TRBV28 and TRBJ1-1, with D perhaps matching TRBD1 (5 bases). CDR3 length: 16 residues. Germline V gene sequence: CDR1 MDHEN, CDR2 SYDVKM. Trimming cost V 4 bases and J 4 bases, with 19 bases left between them. The CDR3 region is CASSSPTVGRTTEAFF. The CDR3 bases are TGTGCCAGCAGTTCCCCGACAGTTGGAAGGACCACTGAAGCTTTCTTT.

This clonotype turned up a few times. J is TRBJ2-4 and V is TRBV12-3 or TRBV12-4; D might be TRBD2 (7 bases). V was cut by 4 bases and J by 0 bases, with 19 bases left in between. CDR3 length equals 18 residues. This CDR3 reads CASSYLRGGTLAKNIQYF. CDR3 nucleotides: TGTGCCAGCAGTTATCTTAGGGGGGGTACACTAGCCAAAAACATTCAGTACTTC.

This clonotype has ten or more counts. The genes are TRBV2 and TRBJ2-5; no definite D call. In germline, CDR1 is SNHLY, CDR2 FYNNEI. Between the trimmed V and J ends, which lost 2 bases and 6 bases, there was a span of 10 bases. There are 13 residues in the CDR3. The CDR3 coding sequence is TGTGCCAGCAGTGAAAGTAGGGTGAAGACCCAGTACTTC. It specifies CASSESRVKTQYF.

This clonotype was detected only a few times. The chain employs TRBV6-6 and TRBJ1-3, with a weak D call TRBD1 (5 bases). The V end was cut by 6 bases, the J end by 3 bases, with 12 bases between. Germline V gene lookup returns CDR1 MNHNY and CDR2 SVGAGI (reference sequence). The CDR3 sequence is 14 residues long. The CDR3 here is CASRNQGGGNTIYF. The CDR3 bases are TGTGCCAGCAGGAATCAGGGAGGTGGAAACACCATATATTTT.

This clonotype was seen a few times. This chain uses TRBV5-5 with TRBJ1-2, with D perhaps TRBD1 (5 bases). CDR1 SGHKS and CDR2 YYEKEE come from the germline V gene (reference sequence). V was shortened by 0 bases and J by 4 bases, with 13 bases between the two germline ends. This CDR3 contains 15 residues. In DNA, the CDR3 is TGTGCCAGCAGCTTGGCCGGGACGGTGGGCTATGGCTACACCTTC. Translation gives CASSLAGTVGYGYTF.

The sample holds a few counts of this clonotype. CDR3 coding DNA: TGTGCCAGCAGCCAGCAGGTAGGACGGCACAATGAGCAGTTCTTC. Translated: CASSQQVGRHNEQFF. This sequence joins TRBV11-2 and TRBJ2-1; D uncertain. V shed 5 bases and J shed 5 bases, with 16 bases lying between them. The CDR3 contains 15 residues. Germline V gene data show CDR1 as SGHAT and CDR2 as FQNNGV.

This clonotype was observed a handful of times. The gene calls are TRBV11-2 and TRBJ2-1; D might be TRBD1 or TRBD2, each matching 6 bases. Trimming cost V 5 bases and J 15 bases, with 20 bases left between them. The V gene's germline CDR1 is SGHAT and CDR2 FQNNGV. This CDR3 has 13 residues. The CDR3 sequence: CASSPLGGPAGFF. CDR3 nucleotide sequence: TGTGCCAGCAGCCCCCTAGGGGGGCCAGCGGGGTTCTTC.

This clonotype showed up just a few times. The rearrangement links TRBV11-2 to TRBJ1-2; D remains ambiguous. CDR3 length equals 15 residues. CDR1 SGHAT and CDR2 FQNNGV come from the germline V gene. The V end lost 4 bases, the J end lost 0 bases, and 12 bases lay between the germline ends. The CDR3 DNA follows: TGTGCCAGCAGCTCCCCCGGGGTCCCTAACTATGGCTACACCTTC. Translating gives CASSSPGVPNYGYTF.

This clonotype was found many times. V is TRBV7-2 and J is TRBJ2-7; 8 bases align to TRBD2. The V and J ends lost 2 bases and 5 bases, in that order; junction bases with no gene match: 2. The CDR3 loop spans 13 amino acids. CDR1 is SGHTA, CDR2 FQGNSA, per germline. The CDR3: CASSLRRGDEQYF. The CDR3 nucleotides are TGTGCCAGCAGCTTACGGCGGGGGGACGAGCAGTACTTC.

Many counts were recorded for this clonotype. V is TRBV11-2 and J is TRBJ1-1; D remains ambiguous. Trimming removed 5 bases from V and 1 base from J, with 14 bases in between. This CDR3 comprises 15 residues. The V gene's germline CDR1 is SGHAT and CDR2 FQNNGV. The chain's CDR3 is CASSPLPSGNTEAFF. The CDR3 DNA is TGTGCCAGCAGCCCCCTCCCGAGCGGGAACACTGAAGCTTTCTTT.

This clonotype was counted between two and nine times. The V gene is TRBV12-3 or TRBV12-4, the J gene TRBJ1-1; 7 bases are a match to TRBD1. This CDR3 has 14 amino acids. J gave up 0 bases and V 7 bases, and 5 bases lay outside the gene matches. CDR3 amino acids: CASKAGQLNTEAFF. The DNA for the CDR3 is TGTGCCAGCAAAGCGGGACAGTTGAACACTGAAGCTTTCTTT.

The chain links TRBV2 to TRBJ1-1, with D uncertain. Germline V gene data show CDR1 as SNHLY and CDR2 as FYNNEI. V was pared by 7 bases and J by 1 base, with 10 bases between. The CDR3 runs 13 residues. DNA of the CDR3: TGTGCCAGCACCCCTACACCGAACACTGAAGCTTTCTTT. It codes for CASTPTPNTEAFF.

The J gene is TRBJ2-1, the V gene TRBV27; 8 positions match TRBD2. J was trimmed by 1 base and V by 8 bases; bases with no gene match: 7. CDR1 MNHEY and CDR2 SMNVEV come from the germline V gene (reference sequence). This CDR3 region has 15 residues. DNA of the CDR3: TGTGCCAGCCACTCCCGGGGGGGGTCCTACAATGAGCAGTTCTTC. Translation gives CASHSRGGSYNEQFF.

This clonotype was found a few times. The chain is built from TRBV24-1 and TRBJ2-3; no clear D. In germline, CDR1 is KGHDR, CDR2 SFDVKD. This CDR3 has 13 amino acids. V dropped 7 bases and J dropped 7 bases, with 14 bases sitting between them. The CDR3 reads CATSPTVLNTQYF. The CDR3, as DNA: TGTGCCACCAGCCCGACGGTTCTTAATACGCAGTATTTT.

The rearrangement links TRBV7-2 to TRBJ2-7; no definite D call. CDR1 is SGHTA, CDR2 FQGNSA, per germline. V gave up 0 bases and J gave up 3 bases, with 6 bases separating them. The CDR3 is made up of 13 amino acids. CDR3 residues: CASSLAGSYEQYF. CDR3 bases: TGTGCCAGCAGCTTAGCAGGAAGCTACGAGCAGTACTTC.

There are many counts of this clonotype. The CDR3, as DNA: TGTGCCAGCAGCACCGGGGGAGCCGCTGGGACCTACGAGCAGTACTTC. Protein: CASSTGGAAGTYEQYF. The chain uses TRBV28 and TRBJ2-7; possible D gene TRBD2, 6 bases. The V and J ends lost 6 bases and 2 bases respectively, with 20 bases between them. Germline assignment: CDR1 MDHEN and CDR2 SYDVKM. The length of the CDR3 is 16 residues. The whole variable domain, filled in from reference TRBV28 and TRBJ2-7, reads DVKVTQSSRYLVKRTGEKVFLECVQDMDHENMFWYRQDPGLGLRLIYFSYDVKMKEKGDIPEGYSVSREKKERFSLILESASTNQTSMYLCASSTGGAAGTYEQYFGPGTRLTVT.

The rearrangement links TRBV4-1 to TRBJ2-2; D is undetermined. The CDR3 extends over 13 amino acids. The germline V gene has CDR1 MGHRA and CDR2 YSYEKL. V was pared by 4 bases and J by 4 bases, with 7 bases between. The CDR3 DNA is TGCGCCAGCAGCCCCGACTCCACCGGGGAGCTGTTTTTT. Protein: CASSPDSTGELFF.

The chain is built from TRBV5-6 and TRBJ2-3; D remains unclear. Trimming took off 1 base at V and 4 bases at J, with 4 bases between the two ends. CDR1 is SGHDT, CDR2 YYEEEE, per germline. This CDR3 has 12 amino acids. CDR3 sequence reads: CASSLPPDTQYF. The CDR3 DNA reads as TGTGCCAGCAGCTTGCCCCCAGATACGCAGTATTTT.

This clonotype was counted between two and nine times. The J gene is TRBJ1-3, the V gene TRBV6-5, with 10 bases matching TRBD1. Germline assignment: CDR1 MNHEY and CDR2 SVGAGI. V lost 0 bases, J lost 8 bases, and 4 bases stayed unmatched. The CDR3 contains 15 residues. The CDR3 sequence: CASSYSGQGGYTIYF. The CDR3, as DNA: TGTGCCAGCAGTTACTCAGGACAGGGGGGATACACCATATATTTT.

This clonotype showed up just a few times. This chain uses TRBV7-2 with TRBJ1-2; 7 bases are shared with TRBD1. With 3 bases clipped from V and 8 bases from J, the junction kept 6 bases outside the gene matches. This CDR3 comprises 13 residues. Germline V lookup: CDR1 SGHTA, CDR2 FQGNSA. The CDR3 sequence: CASSFQTGRGYTF. The DNA for the CDR3 is TGTGCCAGCAGCTTTCAGACAGGGAGGGGCTACACCTTC.

This clonotype was observed at least ten times. The V call is TRBV7-9, the J call TRBJ1-6; D is unclear. The CDR3 extends over 12 amino acids. CDR1 and CDR2 from the germline V gene are SEHNR and FQNEAQ (reference sequence). V gave up 2 bases and J gave up 7 bases, with 3 bases separating them. In DNA, the CDR3 is TGTGCCAGCAGCTTATACAATTCACCCCTCCACTTT. It translates to CASSLYNSPLHF.

This clonotype was seen ten or more times. The gene calls are TRBV11-2 and TRBJ2-3; no definite D call. V was clipped by 5 bases and J by 6 bases, with 15 bases between them. This CDR3 is built from 14 residues. Germline CDR1 is SGHAT and CDR2 is FQNNGV. The CDR3 nucleotides read TGTGCCAGCAGCCTGAGACCGGGCCCTGATACGCAGTATTTT. It translates to CASSLRPGPDTQYF. Full variable domain (outside the CDR3, taken from reference TRBV11-2 and TRBJ2-3): EAGVAQSPRYKIIEKRQSVAFWCNPISGHATLYWYQQILGQGPKLLIQFQNNGVVDDSQLPKDRFSAERLKGVDSTLKIQPAKLEDSAVYLCASSLRPGPDTQYFGPGTRLTVL.

In this sample, this clonotype turned up many times. V is TRBV7-9 and J is TRBJ2-5; D remains unclear. V was shortened by 5 bases and J by 2 bases, with 24 bases between the two germline ends. The CDR3 contains 18 residues. Per germline, CDR1 SEHNR and CDR2 FQNEAQ (reference sequence). CDR3 sequence reads: CASSRTDLTLVGQETQYF. CDR3 DNA: TGTGCCAGCAGCCGGACCGATCTTACCTTGGTGGGGCAAGAGACCCAGTACTTC.

This clonotype was counted at least ten times. This chain links TRBV7-8 with TRBJ2-7; D is perhaps TRBD1 (6 bases). V lost 3 bases to trimming and J lost 12 bases, with 18 bases between them. The CDR3 runs 13 residues. Germline loops: CDR1 SGHVS, CDR2 FQNEAQ. The CDR3 nucleotides are TGTGCCAGCAGCTTCGGAGACAGGCCCTCCTCGTACTTC. This gives the protein CASSFGDRPSSYF. The whole variable domain, filled in from reference TRBV7-8 and TRBJ2-7, reads GAGVSQSPRYKVAKRGQDVALRCDPISGHVSLFWYQQALGQGPEFLTYFQNEAQLDKSGLPSDRFFAERPEGSVSTLKIQRTQQEDSAVYLCASSFGDRPSSYFGPGTRLTVT.

The V and J genes are TRBV28 and TRBJ1-3; 12 bases are a match to TRBD1. Per the germline V gene, CDR1 is MDHEN and CDR2 is SYDVKM. Trimming took 6 bases from V and 5 from J; bases not matched to a gene: 5. CDR3 length equals 15 residues. CDR3 in DNA: TGTGCCAGCAGCTTGGGACAGGGGGCACGAAACACCATATATTTT. It encodes CASSLGQGARNTIYF.

This clonotype was picked up a small number of times. The chain combines TRBV3-1 with TRBJ1-4; D gene unclear. Germline V CDR1 and CDR2: LGHDT, YNNKEL (reference sequence). V gave up 0 bases and J gave up 14 bases, with 7 bases separating them. The CDR3 runs to 11 residues. CDR3 protein: CASSQEADLFF. The CDR3 nucleotides are TGTGCCAGCAGCCAAGAAGCGGACCTGTTTTTT.

The chain uses TRBV6-2 or TRBV6-3 and TRBJ1-3; no definite D call. Germline values: CDR1 MNHEY, CDR2 SVGEGT. This CDR3 is built from 15 residues. V lost 0 bases to trimming and J lost 0 bases, with 6 bases between them. The CDR3 loop reads CASSYSTGSGNTIYF. The CDR3 DNA sequence: TGTGCCAGCAGTTACTCGACGGGCTCTGGAAACACCATATATTTT.

This clonotype was observed a few times. The chain couples TRBV6-5 to TRBJ1-3; 7 bases line up with TRBD1. Looked up from germline, CDR1 is MNHEY and CDR2 is SVGAGI. This CDR3 contains 16 residues. With V trimmed by 7 bases and J by 4 bases, 13 bases remained unmatched. The CDR3: CASKVTPTGTGNTIYF. For the CDR3, the DNA is TGTGCCAGCAAAGTGACCCCGACAGGGACGGGAAACACCATATATTTT.